Listed below are T cell receptor beta chains from one sample, sequenced in a study of graft-versus-host responses after intestinal transplantation. Produced via immunoSEQ multiplex PCR; TCRdb's table is partial and in-frame only. The table shows 130,000 or so clones, with about nine tenths occurring only once. These receptors have no known antigen. The sample was unstimulated CD4+ T cells sorted from spleen or lymph node cells, taken before intestinal transplant. The source is a human donor who received an intestinal transplant. CDR3s include the opening cysteine and the closing phenylalanine or tryptophan. Each record gives: V gene, clone size, CDR3 length, J gene, D gene, CDR3 protein, CDR3 DNA. A D gene is named only where the DNA matches it firmly. Expanded clones are given a class, and other clones once, few, many or no size at all.

TRBV6-5	-	14	TRBJ2-2	TRBD1	CASRNRGRAGELFF	TGTGCCAGCAGGAACAGGGGGCGGGCCGGGGAGCTGTTTTTT
TRBV19	-	16	TRBJ2-1	TRBD2	CASSLRTSGKYNEQFF	TGTGCCAGTAGTCTTAGGACTAGCGGGAAATACAATGAGCAGTTCTTC
TRBV19	-	15	TRBJ2-5	TRBD1	CASSTRTGHGGTQYF	TGTGCCAGTAGTACTAGGACAGGGCACGGTGGGACCCAGTACTTC
TRBV12-5	-	17	TRBJ1-1	-	CASGYQGLGVTGTEAFF	TGTGCTAGTGGTTACCAGGGATTGGGAGTAACTGGCACTGAAGCTTTCTTT
TRBV6-1	-	14	TRBJ2-1	-	CASGIGAAYNEQFF	TGTGCCAGCGGTATTGGAGCAGCCTACAATGAGCAGTTCTTC
TRBV7-3	once	18	TRBJ2-1	TRBD2	CASSRRSSGMGSYNEQFF	TGTGCCAGCAGCCGAAGGTCGAGCGGGATGGGCTCCTACAATGAGCAGTTCTTC
TRBV7-8	once	15	TRBJ2-3	-	CASSLVRVGSDTQYF	TGTGCCAGCAGCTTAGTTAGGGTTGGATCAGATACGCAGTATTTT
TRBV19	-	10	TRBJ1-5	-	CASGYQPQHF	TGTGCCAGTGGGTATCAGCCCCAGCATTTT
TRBV6-5	-	14	TRBJ2-7	-	CASSTGDRGHEQYF	TGTGCCAGCAGTACGGGGGACCGCGGCCACGAGCAGTACTTC
TRBV7-8	-	15	TRBJ2-5	-	CASSRVPEGGETQYF	TGTGCCAGCAGCCGAGTTCCGGAGGGTGGAGAGACCCAGTACTTC